The clone carrying this T cell receptor (beta chain) has just a few counts. This specimen comes from a study of T cells in Graves' hyperthyroidism and ophthalmopathy. Researchers took RNA transcripts and amplified the TCR beta CDR3 regions from them. HTBI primers were used for first-round RT-PCR of the TCR CDR3. A single record per CDR3 protein comes from TCRdb applying MiXCR to the multiplex PCR reads. Found here are 490,000 or so distinct CDR3 sequences, less than 20% of them singletons; the top ten hold around 50%. Trimming stripped 0 bases from V and 5 bases from J, with 14 bases between. The CDR3 covers 16 residues. Germline V gene data show CDR1 as SGHRS and CDR2 as YFSETQ.

The sample taken for sequencing was blood. The chain links TRBV5-1 to TRBJ2-2, with D possibly TRBD2 on 6 matching bases. This sequence originates from a man aged 35 to 55 with Graves' ophthalmopathy. CDR3 bases: TGCGCCAGCAGCTTGGCCGGGCTCGCGGGGACCGGGGAGCTGTTTTTT. It yields the protein CASSLAGLAGTGELFF.